This T cell receptor beta chain was captured by sequencing in a study of CD8+ T cells in alopecia areata. Turning to the study itself: Those patients who were treated received oral tofacitinib, which was given at 5 to 10 mg twice daily for moderate-to-severe alopecia areata. Findings and limits, study-wide: Patients showed less clear TCR sequence sharing than mice, possibly partly because of HLA diversity.

Extracted RNA was reverse transcribed into cDNA, the sequencing template. TCRdb's copy holds only in-frame clones and misses some; the assay was immunoSEQ multiplex PCR. The data contain approximately 210,000 clones, over 60% of them singletons. This clone was seen more than once but under ten times. Its specificity is unknown. Treatment defined: oral pan-JAK inhibitor, 5-10 mg twice daily. Peripheral blood and lesional scalp punch biopsies were taken from alopecia areata patients. Researchers picked out CD4+ and CD8+ T cells from PBMCs by sorting. This CDR3 is built from 13 residues. Germline CDR1 reads LNHDA; CDR2 reads SQIVND (reference sequence). The V segment lost 7 bases and the J segment 1 base; nucleotides outside the gene matches: 2.

This chain links TRBV19 with TRBJ1-1; 8 bases map to TRBD1. Sample: CD4+ T cells sorted from blood, taken at approximately week 44, from a patient treated with tofacitinib. The sequence was collected from a human donor with alopecia areata. This CDR3 reads CASKTGANTEAFF. DNA for the CDR3: TGTGCCAGTAAGACAGGGGCGAACACTGAAGCTTTCTTT.